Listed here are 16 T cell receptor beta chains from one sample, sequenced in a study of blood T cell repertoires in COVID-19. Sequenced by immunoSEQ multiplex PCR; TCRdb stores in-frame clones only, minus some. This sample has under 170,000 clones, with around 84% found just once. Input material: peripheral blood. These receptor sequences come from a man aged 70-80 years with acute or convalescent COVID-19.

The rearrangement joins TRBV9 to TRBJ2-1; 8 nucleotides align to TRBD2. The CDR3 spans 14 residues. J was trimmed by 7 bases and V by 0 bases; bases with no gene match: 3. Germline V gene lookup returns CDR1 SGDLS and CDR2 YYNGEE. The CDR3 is CASSVAGTRNEQFF. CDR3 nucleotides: TGTGCCAGCAGCGTAGCCGGGACTAGAAATGAGCAGTTCTTC.

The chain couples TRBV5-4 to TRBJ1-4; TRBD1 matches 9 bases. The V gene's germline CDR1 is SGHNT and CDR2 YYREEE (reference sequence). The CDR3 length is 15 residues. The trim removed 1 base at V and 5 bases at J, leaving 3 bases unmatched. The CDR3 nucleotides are TGTGCCAGCAGCTTGAAGGGGACAGGGAATGAAAAACTGTTTTTT. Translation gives CASSLKGTGNEKLFF.

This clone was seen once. CDR3 amino acids: CAISDGLAGSTDTQYF. CDR3 in DNA: TGTGCCATCAGTGATGGCCTAGCGGGTTCCACAGATACGCAGTATTTT. The chain carries TRBV10-3 and TRBJ2-3; 8 bases map to TRBD2. The V and J ends lost 3 bases and 2 bases, in that order; junction bases with no gene match: 7. Germline CDR1 ENHRY, CDR2 SYGVKD. The CDR3 totals 16 residues.

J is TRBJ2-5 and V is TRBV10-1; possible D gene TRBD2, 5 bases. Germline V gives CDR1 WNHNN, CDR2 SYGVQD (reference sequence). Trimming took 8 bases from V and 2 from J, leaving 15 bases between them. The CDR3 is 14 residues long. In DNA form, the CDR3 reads TGCGCCAGCGGCCGGGGAGTGAAGCAAGAGACCCAGTACTTC. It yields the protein CASGRGVKQETQYF.

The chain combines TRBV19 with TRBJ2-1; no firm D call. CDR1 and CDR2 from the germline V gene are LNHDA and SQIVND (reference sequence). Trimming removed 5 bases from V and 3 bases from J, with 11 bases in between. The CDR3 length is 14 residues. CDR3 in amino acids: CASSFPGGYNEQFF. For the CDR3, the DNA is TGTGCCAGTAGTTTCCCTGGCGGCTACAATGAGCAGTTCTTC.

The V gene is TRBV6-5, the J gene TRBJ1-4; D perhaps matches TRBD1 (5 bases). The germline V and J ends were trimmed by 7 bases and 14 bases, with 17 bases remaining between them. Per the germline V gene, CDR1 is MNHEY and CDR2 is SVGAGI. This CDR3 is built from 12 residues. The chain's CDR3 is CASIGTTGVLFF. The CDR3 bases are TGTGCCAGCATTGGCACAACGGGGGTGCTGTTTTTT.

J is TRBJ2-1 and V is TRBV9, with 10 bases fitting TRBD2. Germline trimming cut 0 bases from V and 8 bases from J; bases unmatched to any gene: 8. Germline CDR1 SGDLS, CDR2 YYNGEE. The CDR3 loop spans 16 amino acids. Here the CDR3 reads CASSVGSAGGRDEQFF. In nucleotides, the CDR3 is TGTGCCAGCAGCGTAGGGTCAGCGGGGGGGAGGGATGAGCAGTTCTTC. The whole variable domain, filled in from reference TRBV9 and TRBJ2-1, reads DSGVTQTPKHLITATGQRVTLRCSPRSGDLSVYWYQQSLDQGLQFLIQYYNGEERAKGNILERFSAQQFPDLHSELNLSSLELGDSALYFCASSVGSAGGRDEQFFGPGTRLTVL.

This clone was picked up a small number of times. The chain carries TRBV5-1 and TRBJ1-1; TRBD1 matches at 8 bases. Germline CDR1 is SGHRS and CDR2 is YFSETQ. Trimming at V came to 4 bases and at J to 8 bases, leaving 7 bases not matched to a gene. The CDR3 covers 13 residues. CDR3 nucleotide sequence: TGCGCCAGCAGCCAGACCGACAGGGGAGAAGCTTTCTTT. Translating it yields CASSQTDRGEAFF. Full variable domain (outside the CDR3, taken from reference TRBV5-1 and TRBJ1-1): KAGVTQTPRYLIKTRGQQVTLSCSPISGHRSVSWYQQTPGQGLQFLFEYFSETQRNKGNFPGRFSGRQFSNSRSEMNVSTLELGDSALYLCASSQTDRGEAFFGQGTRLTVV.

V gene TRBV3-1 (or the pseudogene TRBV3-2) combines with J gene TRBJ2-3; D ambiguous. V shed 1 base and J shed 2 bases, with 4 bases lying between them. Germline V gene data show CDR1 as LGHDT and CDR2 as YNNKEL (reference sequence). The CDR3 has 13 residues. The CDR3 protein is CASSQAYTDTQYF. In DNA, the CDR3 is TGTGCCAGCAGCCAAGCTTACACAGATACGCAGTATTTT.

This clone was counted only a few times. The CDR3 reads CASSVDRVAVEAFF. CDR3 nucleotides: TGTGCCAGCAGCGTAGATCGGGTAGCTGTGGAAGCTTTCTTT. This chain links TRBV9 with TRBJ1-1; no clear D. CDR1 is SGDLS, CDR2 YYNGEE, per germline. Trimming removed 0 bases at V and 8 bases at J, with 14 bases between. CDR3 size: 14 residues.

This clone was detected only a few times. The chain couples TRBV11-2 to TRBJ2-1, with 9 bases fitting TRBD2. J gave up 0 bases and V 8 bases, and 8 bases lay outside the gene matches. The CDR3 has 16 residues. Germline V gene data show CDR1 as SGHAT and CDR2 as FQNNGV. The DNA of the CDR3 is TGTGCCAGCGGCGGTACTAGCGGGTCCTCCTACAATGAGCAGTTCTTC. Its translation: CASGGTSGSSYNEQFF.

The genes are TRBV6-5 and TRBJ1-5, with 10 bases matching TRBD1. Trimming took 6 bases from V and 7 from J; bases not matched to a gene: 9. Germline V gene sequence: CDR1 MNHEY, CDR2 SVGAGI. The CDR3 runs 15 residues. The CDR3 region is CASRTRQGAKQPQHF. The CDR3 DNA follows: TGTGCCAGCAGGACGAGACAGGGGGCGAAGCAGCCCCAGCATTTT.

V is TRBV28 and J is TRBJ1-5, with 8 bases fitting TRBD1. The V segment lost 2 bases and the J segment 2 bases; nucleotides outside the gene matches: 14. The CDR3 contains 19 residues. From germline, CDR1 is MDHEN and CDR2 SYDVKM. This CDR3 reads CASSLPGVAGGKGNQPQHF. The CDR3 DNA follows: TGTGCCAGCAGTTTACCCGGCGTTGCAGGGGGCAAGGGCAATCAGCCCCAGCATTTT.

The DNA of the CDR3 is TGTGCCAGCAGTACGGACAGCCCAGTTTCCACCTTC. Translation: CASSTDSPVSTF. V usage is TRBV12-3 or TRBV12-4 and J usage is TRBJ1-2, with D perhaps matching TRBD1 (6 bases). The CDR3 covers 12 residues. Trimming stripped 5 bases from V and 13 bases from J, with 17 bases between.

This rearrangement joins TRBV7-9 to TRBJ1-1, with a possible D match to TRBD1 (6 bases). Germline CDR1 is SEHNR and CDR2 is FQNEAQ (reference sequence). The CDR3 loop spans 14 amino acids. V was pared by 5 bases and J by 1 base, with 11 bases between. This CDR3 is CASSPRGSNTEAFF. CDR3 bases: TGTGCCAGCAGCCCCAGGGGATCGAACACTGAAGCTTTCTTT.

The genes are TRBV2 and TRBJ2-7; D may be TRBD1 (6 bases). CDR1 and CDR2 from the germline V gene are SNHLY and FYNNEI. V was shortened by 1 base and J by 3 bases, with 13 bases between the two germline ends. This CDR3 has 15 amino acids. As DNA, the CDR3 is TGTGCCAGCAGTGAAGACAGGGACGTTTTCTACGAGCAGTACTTC. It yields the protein CASSEDRDVFYEQYF.